The clone carrying this T cell receptor beta chain was observed many times. The target antigen is unknown. MiXCR, applied by TCRdb to the reads, yields one record per CDR3 protein. The sample yields 300,000 or so distinct CDR3 sequences, 8% to 10% seen once. The sample originates from a study of T cell repertoires in cytomegalovirus infection. As for the study in general: Evidence of both CMV infection and a matching HLA type came from public TCR beta signatures.

Study-wide points: CMV-specific TCR beta clonotypes restricted by HLA-C dominated the ex vivo response.

The sequenced sample consisted of PBMCs. The clonotype comes from a human donor in good health (CMV status not recorded). Some clones in this sample may be carry-over from other donors' samples.

As DNA, the CDR3 is TGTGCCAGCAGGAGACAGGGGCCCTTAATGAACACTGAAGCTTTCTTT. Protein: CASRRQGPLMNTEAFF. This chain uses TRBV5-5 with TRBJ1-1, with 8 bases that match TRBD1. The ends lost 5 bases at V and 0 bases at J; junction bases unmatched: 9. This CDR3 region has 16 residues. The V gene's germline CDR1 is SGHKS and CDR2 YYEKEE (reference sequence).